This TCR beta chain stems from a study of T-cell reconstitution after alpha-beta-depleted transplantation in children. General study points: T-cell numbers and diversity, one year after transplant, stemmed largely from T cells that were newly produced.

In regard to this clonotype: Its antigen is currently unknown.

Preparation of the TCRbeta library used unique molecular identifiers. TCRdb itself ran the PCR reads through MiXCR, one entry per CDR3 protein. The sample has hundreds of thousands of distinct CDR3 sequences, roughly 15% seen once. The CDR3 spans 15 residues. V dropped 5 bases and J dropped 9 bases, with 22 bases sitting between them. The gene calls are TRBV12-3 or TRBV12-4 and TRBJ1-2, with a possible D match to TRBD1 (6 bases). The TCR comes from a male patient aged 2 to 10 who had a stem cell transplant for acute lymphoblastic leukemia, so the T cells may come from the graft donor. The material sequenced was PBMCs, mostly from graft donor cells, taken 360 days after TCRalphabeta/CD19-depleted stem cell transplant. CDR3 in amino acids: CASSPPAQGLVSYTF. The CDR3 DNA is TGTGCCAGCAGTCCCCCCGCACAGGGTCTGGTAAGCTACACCTTC.